This note documents a single TCR beta chain sequence. Its cognate antigen is unknown. The entry originates in a study of T cells in localized non-small cell lung cancer. Overall study results and limits: Median detection of top 100 tumor clones in adjacent lung was 57 clones. Investigators sequenced only a single tumor region, leaving heterogeneity possible. Uninvolved adjacent lung showed the highest T cell clonality, exceeding tumor.

Data came from immunoSEQ multiplex PCR; TCRdb stores just in-frame clones and leaves some out. The table records about 35,000 clones, roughly 90% of them present only once. Trimming took 6 bases from V and 0 from J, leaving 11 bases between them. The CDR3 runs 14 residues. Germline lookup yields CDR1 SNHLY and CDR2 FYNNEI. The V and J genes are TRBV2 and TRBJ1-1; D ambiguous. The origin of this receptor is an older female donor with stage II lung adenocarcinoma. The sample was peripheral blood mononuclear cells, taken before any cancer treatment. For the CDR3, the DNA is TGTGCCAGCAGGAAGGCAGACTTGAACACTGAAGCTTTCTTT. The encoded protein is CASRKADLNTEAFF.